The 10 T cell receptor beta chains below all came from one sample that was sequenced in a study of blood T cell repertoires in COVID-19. Using immunoSEQ multiplex PCR, the repertoire was profiled, and TCRdb retains in-frame clones only, with some absent. The repertoire consists of 250,000 or so clones, with 85% to 90% occurring once and the leading ten covering around 1.6%. The material sequenced was PBMCs or T cells enriched from blood (not recorded which). The receptors here all came from a woman aged 45-59 years who had recovered from COVID-19.

The gene calls are TRBV30 and TRBJ2-1; 7 bases align to TRBD2. The CDR3 is 13 residues long. V was pared by 1 base and J by 6 bases, with 3 bases of the junction left unmatched. Looked up from germline, CDR1 is GTSNPN and CDR2 is SVGIG (reference sequence). CDR3 sequence: CAWSGSGANEQFF. CDR3 DNA sequence: TGTGCCTGGAGTGGAAGCGGGGCCAATGAGCAGTTCTTC.

The rearrangement links TRBV30 to TRBJ1-5, with 7 bases identical to TRBD1. Germline trimming cut 5 bases from V and 2 bases from J; bases unmatched to any gene: 3. The CDR3 runs to 13 residues. Germline V lookup: CDR1 GTSNPN, CDR2 SVGIG (reference sequence). CDR3: CAWDGQGNQPQHF. In DNA form, the CDR3 reads TGTGCCTGGGACGGACAGGGCAATCAGCCCCAGCATTTT.

The chain links TRBV10-2 to TRBJ2-1, with 10 bases lining up with TRBD2. CDR1 and CDR2 from the germline V gene are WSHSY and SAAADI. The junction had 11 bases not matched to a gene; V was cut back by 3 bases and J by 12 bases. This CDR3 comprises 15 residues. CDR3 coding DNA: TGCGCCAGCAGTGACCGGGCTAGCGGGAGAACTGTGCAGTTCTTC. It is translated as CASSDRASGRTVQFF.

This clone was detected once. This chain joins TRBV11-3 and TRBJ2-1, with 10 nucleotides matching TRBD1. CDR3 length: 17 amino acids. CDR1 and CDR2 (germline): SGHNT, YENEEA. The ends lost 0 bases at V and 6 bases at J; junction bases unmatched: 8. The CDR3 reads CASSLDISGTGVNEQFF. DNA for the CDR3: TGTGCCAGCAGCTTAGATATCTCCGGGACAGGGGTCAATGAGCAGTTCTTC.

J is TRBJ2-1 and V is TRBV5-1; the match to TRBD1 covers 7 bases. J gave up 4 bases and V 5 bases, and 6 bases lay outside the gene matches. The CDR3 spans 14 residues. Germline V lookup: CDR1 SGHRS, CDR2 YFSETQ. The CDR3 sequence: CASRLDREYNEQFF. In DNA, the CDR3 is TGCGCCAGCAGACTAGACAGGGAGTACAATGAGCAGTTCTTC.

This chain connects TRBV2 to TRBJ2-7, with TRBD2 identical over 7 bases. Germline-derived CDR1 and CDR2 are SNHLY and FYNNEI. The CDR3 runs 17 residues. Trimming took 6 bases from V and 6 from J; bases not matched to a gene: 20. The chain's CDR3 is CASRRASGSLLPSEQYF. The DNA for the CDR3 is TGTGCCAGCAGGCGGGCTAGCGGATCCCTCTTACCTTCCGAGCAGTACTTC.

This chain connects TRBV28 to TRBJ1-5, with TRBD1 matching over 7 bases. With 7 bases clipped from V and 7 bases from J, the junction kept 7 bases outside the gene matches. Germline V gives CDR1 MDHEN, CDR2 SYDVKM. The CDR3 covers 13 residues. DNA of the CDR3: TGTGCCAGCAAGGAAGGGGGCGGACAGCCCCAGCATTTT. Protein: CASKEGGGQPQHF.

The chain couples TRBV20-1 to TRBJ2-5; 12 bases align to TRBD2. Trimming cost V 3 bases and J 7 bases; bases outside gene matches: 9. This CDR3 is 15 amino acids long. CDR1 is DFQATT, CDR2 SNEGSKA, per germline (reference sequence). The CDR3 DNA follows: TGCAGTGCTAGTCAGCTAGCGGGAGGGGAAGGGACCCAGTACTTC. Translating it yields CSASQLAGGEGTQYF.

The chain uses TRBV11-2 and TRBJ2-7; D unresolved. The germline CDR1 and CDR2 sequences are SGHAT and FQNNGV. V lost 1 base to trimming and J lost 3 bases, with 4 bases between them. This CDR3 has 12 residues. CDR3 nucleotides: TGTGCCAGCAGCTTAGCACACTACGAGCAGTACTTC. Protein: CASSLAHYEQYF.

In this sample, this clone turned up a few times. The chain recombines TRBV28 with TRBJ1-5; tentatively, D is TRBD1 (5 bases). The CDR3 extends over 16 amino acids. Germline V gene data show CDR1 as MDHEN and CDR2 as SYDVKM. The V and J ends lost 1 base and 6 bases respectively, with 16 bases between them. The CDR3 loop is CASSLFRRGLGQPQHF. Here the CDR3 DNA reads TGTGCCAGCAGTTTATTTCGTAGGGGATTAGGTCAGCCCCAGCATTTT.